The 13 T cell receptor beta chains reported below all come from one sample, sequenced in a study of T cells in localized non-small cell lung cancer. Some clones are missing from TCRdb's copy, which holds only in-frame ones; the method was immunoSEQ multiplex PCR. The data show over 5,500 clones, approximately 22% seen once. The sequencing here drew on lung tumor tissue, taken before any cancer treatment. The origin of the receptors is a man aged 40 to 75 with stage III squamous cell lung carcinoma.

The table lists this clone with a few counts. V usage is TRBV28 and J usage is TRBJ2-6, with D possibly being TRBD1 (6 bases). CDR1 is MDHEN and CDR2 is SYDVKM in the germline V gene. The V and J ends lost 4 bases and 5 bases respectively, with 21 bases between them. The CDR3 covers 18 residues. DNA of the CDR3: TGTGCCAGCAGTTCACTGACAGGATTCAGCTCGTGGGCCAACGTCCTGACTTTC. Protein sequence: CASSSLTGFSSWANVLTF.

The rearrangement joins TRBV11-3 to TRBJ1-6; TRBD1 might be the D (5 bases). Germline lookup yields CDR1 SGHNT and CDR2 YENEEA. The CDR3 totals 15 residues. V lost 5 bases and J 7 bases, leaving 15 bases between the germline ends. CDR3 sequence reads: CASSDLGVGNSPLHF. Written as DNA, the CDR3 is TGTGCCAGCAGCGACTTAGGGGTGGGGAATTCACCCCTCCACTTT. Combining the CDR3 with reference TRBV11-3 and TRBJ1-6 gives the whole variable domain EAGVVQSPRYKIIEKKQPVAFWCNPISGHNTLYWYLQNLGQGPELLIRYENEEAVDDSQLPKDRFSAERLKGVDSTLKIQPAELGDSAVYLCASSDLGVGNSPLHFGNGTRLTVT.

The gene calls are TRBV25-1 and TRBJ1-5; 11 bases agree with TRBD1. The V and J ends lost 6 bases and 7 bases, in that order; junction bases with no gene match: 2. CDR1 is MGHDK, CDR2 SYGVNS, per germline. CDR3 length: 13 residues. CDR3 protein: CASRGQGEQPQHF. The CDR3 DNA reads TGTGCCAGCAGGGGACAGGGGGAACAGCCCCAGCATTTT.

This clone was counted once. The chain links TRBV18 to TRBJ2-7, with a possible D match to TRBD1 (5 bases). Trimming pared 2 bases from V and 2 bases from J, leaving 13 bases between. Per germline, CDR1 KGHSH and CDR2 LQKENI. The CDR3 is 15 amino acids. The CDR3 loop reads CASSPGARWTYEQYF. The CDR3 bases are TGTGCCAGCTCACCAGGGGCCCGGTGGACCTACGAGCAGTACTTC.

The chain couples TRBV6-8 to TRBJ2-2; TRBD1 aligns across 8 bases. J gave up 4 bases and V 6 bases, and 7 bases lay outside the gene matches. Germline values: CDR1 MNHGY, CDR2 SAAAGT. The length of the CDR3 is 15 residues. Here the CDR3 reads CASRSDRVGTGELFF. As DNA, the CDR3 is TGTGCCAGCAGGTCGGACAGGGTTGGCACCGGGGAGCTGTTTTTT.

The rearrangement uses TRBV1 and TRBJ1-2. TRBV1 is assigned pseudogene status. The CDR3 sequence is 15 residues long. CDR3 nucleotides: TGCACCAGCAGCCAAGAGACCGGAACCCCTCGGGGCTACACCTTC. Its translation is CTSSQETGTPRGYTF.

This clone has only a few counts. The V gene is TRBV9, the J gene TRBJ2-5; D remains ambiguous. Trimming pared 0 bases from V and 2 bases from J, leaving 5 bases between. The CDR3 has 13 residues. Per the germline V gene, CDR1 is SGDLS and CDR2 is YYNGEE. CDR3 in amino acids: CASSVGQQETQYF. The DNA of the CDR3 is TGTGCCAGCAGCGTAGGGCAGCAAGAGACCCAGTACTTC.

This sequence joins TRBV9 and TRBJ2-1; no definite D call. Germline CDR1 SGDLS, CDR2 YYNGEE. V lost 0 bases to trimming and J lost 0 bases, with 10 bases between them. The CDR3 has 16 amino acids. Written as DNA, the CDR3 is TGTGCCAGCAGCGTAGCTTTAGATAGCTCCTACAATGAGCAGTTCTTC. Encoded protein: CASSVALDSSYNEQFF.

This chain links TRBV29-1 with TRBJ2-1; D unresolved. The CDR3 spans 13 residues. Germline V lookup: CDR1 SQVTM, CDR2 ANQGSEA. V was trimmed by 7 bases and J by 0 bases, leaving 10 bases between them. Here the CDR3 reads CSADWSSYNEQFF. Written as DNA, the CDR3 is TGCAGCGCTGATTGGAGCTCCTACAATGAGCAGTTCTTC.

The gene calls are TRBV30 and TRBJ1-5; 7 bases align to TRBD1. Germline lookup yields CDR1 GTSNPN and CDR2 SVGIG (reference sequence). The length of the CDR3 is 13 residues. V lost 5 bases and J lost 3; bases outside the gene matches: 4. DNA for the CDR3: TGTGCCTGGCGGACAGGACCCAATCAGCCCCAGCATTTT. Amino acids: CAWRTGPNQPQHF. The full variable domain, in which reference TRBV30 and TRBJ1-5 provide the parts outside the CDR3, is SQTIHQWPATLVQPVGSPLSLECTVEGTSNPNLYWYRQAAGRGLQLLFYSVGIGQISSEVPQNLSASRPQDRQFILSSKKLLLSDSGFYLCAWRTGPNQPQHFGDGTRLSIL.

This clone was seen a few times. This chain links TRBV11-3 with TRBJ1-4; no reliable D call. The CDR3 consists of 15 residues. Germline-derived CDR1 and CDR2 are SGHNT and YENEEA. V lost 5 bases and J lost 1, with 11 bases in between. The CDR3 bases are TGTGCCAGCAGCCAAGGGCCCGGAACTAATGAAAAACTGTTTTTT. Translation: CASSQGPGTNEKLFF. The full variable domain, rest sourced from reference TRBV11-3 and TRBJ1-4, is EAGVVQSPRYKIIEKKQPVAFWCNPISGHNTLYWYLQNLGQGPELLIRYENEEAVDDSQLPKDRFSAERLKGVDSTLKIQPAELGDSAVYLCASSQGPGTNEKLFFGSGTQLSVL.

The chain joins TRBV10-2 to TRBJ2-2, with 11 bases identical to TRBD1. Unmatched junction bases numbered 6, after V lost 8 bases and J lost 7 bases. CDR3 length: 14 residues. CDR1 and CDR2 from the germline V gene are WSHSY and SAAADI. The CDR3 spells CASLDRGQSGELFF. The DNA of the CDR3 is TGCGCCAGCTTGGACAGGGGGCAGAGCGGGGAGCTGTTTTTT.

The chain links TRBV14 to TRBJ2-1; 10 nucleotides align to TRBD1. Germline V lookup: CDR1 SGHDN, CDR2 FVKESK. The CDR3 covers 15 residues. The ends lost 4 bases at V and 4 bases at J; junction bases unmatched: 4. CDR3 loop: CASSRQGAGYNEQFF. In DNA, the CDR3 is TGTGCCAGCAGCCGACAGGGGGCAGGATACAATGAGCAGTTCTTC.